This TCR beta chain was captured by sequencing in a study of CD8+ T cells in alopecia areata. About the study: Among treated patients, oral tofacitinib was administered at 5 to 10 mg twice daily.

Both peripheral blood and punch biopsies of lesional scalp skin were obtained from patients who had alopecia areata. Germline assignment: CDR1 SQVTM and CDR2 ANQGSEA. The J segment lost 2 bases and the V segment lost 4 bases, leaving 4 bases of the junction unmatched. There are 13 residues in the CDR3. The study, taken as a whole, reports: With patients, TCR sharing proved less clear than in mice, a difference possibly related to HLA. Normal scalp had lower clonality than lesional scalp, with alopecia totalis/universalis lesions showing this most strongly.

Sequencing used cDNA as its template, made by extracting RNA and reverse transcribing it. The table came from immunoSEQ multiplex PCR; TCRdb's copy has only in-frame clones and leaves some out. This table holds 90,000 to 100,000 clones, roughly 42% found once. Remarks on this clone: Antigen unknown.

This chain links TRBV29-1 with TRBJ2-5, with 7 bases identical to TRBD1. The sequencing sample was made of CD4+ T cells sorted from blood. This TCR was sampled from a human donor with alopecia areata. CDR3 sequence (DNA): TGCAGCGTTGTAAGGACAGGACAAGAGACCCAGTACTTC. Protein: CSVVRTGQETQYF. Full variable domain (remainder filled in from reference TRBV29-1 and TRBJ2-5): SAVISQKPSRDICQRGTSLTIQCQVDSQVTMMFWYRQQPGQSLTLIATANQGSEATYESGFVIDKFPISRPNLTFSTLTVSNMSPEDSSIYLCSVVRTGQETQYFGPGTRLLVL.